What follows is one T cell receptor beta chain and its context. The antigen is undetermined. The CDR3 has 15 amino acids. Germline V lookup: CDR1 MGHDK, CDR2 SYGVNS. The V segment lost 1 base and the J segment 8 bases; nucleotides outside the gene matches: 4. Sequencing relied on a cDNA template that was reverse transcribed from extracted RNA. Profiled with immunoSEQ multiplex PCR; TCRdb holds only in-frame clones, not every one. The sample consists of fewer than 250,000 clones, roughly 60% of them appearing once. This entry is derived from a study of CD8+ T cells in alopecia areata. Whole-study results and caveats: Lesional scalp, especially alopecia totalis/universalis, showed higher clonality than normal scalp.

Treatment given: oral pan-JAK inhibitor, 5-10 mg twice daily. The V call is TRBV25-1, the J call TRBJ1-4; TRBD1 matches 10 bases. The sequencing here drew on CD4+ T cells sorted from blood, taken at week 24, from a patient treated with tofacitinib. The TCR sequence derives from a human donor with alopecia areata. This chain's CDR3 is CASSEWGTGEEKLFF. Here the CDR3 DNA reads TGTGCCAGCAGTGAATGGGGGACAGGGGAGGAAAAACTGTTTTTT.